This is a list of T cell receptor beta chains from one sample in a study of regulatory T cells in long-lasting Graves disease. TCRdb processed the multiplex PCR reads anew with MiXCR; each CDR3 protein has one entry. The sample shows approximately 460,000 distinct CDR3 sequences, over 15% of them seen only once. This sample also appeared in a second study, on T cells in Graves' hyperthyroidism and ophthalmopathy.

Sequenced material: peripheral blood mononuclear cells (PBMCs), taken at new diagnosis, from a patient treated with antithyroid drugs. These receptors came from a woman in her thirties with Graves disease. The CDR3 runs from the conserved cysteine through the conserved F or W. D genes are given only for firm matches. Clone size is shown for a subset of rows, as once, few, many or a class of expanded clone.

clone_size d_call j_call v_call cdr3_nt cdr3_aa
many TRBD2 TRBJ2-1 TRBV20-1 TGCAACACGGGAGGGCCAGATGAGCAGTTCTTC CNTGGPDEQFF
many TRBD2 TRBJ2-3 TRBV3-1 TGTGCCAGCAGCCTTACCGCTGCCCTAGCGGACGGCACAGATACGCAGTATTTT CASSLTAALADGTDTQYF
many - TRBJ2-7 TRBV12-3/TRBV12-4 TGTGCCAGCAGTTTGGCAGGGGCTCCCGGCGAGCAGTACTTC CASSLAGAPGEQYF
many TRBD2 TRBJ2-1 TRBV7-9 TGTGCCAGCAGCTCACCCCCTCGGGGGAGGGCCGACAATGAGCAGTTCTTC CASSSPPRGRADNEQFF
many TRBD1 TRBJ2-1 TRBV28 TGTGCCAGCAGTTTCTATGACAGGGGAGTCTACAATGAGCAGTTCTTC CASSFYDRGVYNEQFF
many TRBD2 TRBJ2-5 TRBV15 TGTGCCACCAGCGAGGGGACTACCGGGACTCAAGAGACCCAGTACTTC CATSEGTTGTQETQYF
- TRBD1 TRBJ2-1 TRBV5-1 TGCGCCAGCATCGCAGGGGGCGTATACAATGAGCAGTTCTTC CASIAGGVYNEQFF
many - TRBJ2-1 TRBV27 TGTGCCAGCAGTTACGACACCTCCTCCTACAATGAGCAGTTCTTC CASSYDTSSYNEQFF
- TRBD2 TRBJ2-1 TRBV20-1 TGCAGTGCTAGCGATGCGGGAGGGATTCACAATGAGCAGTTCTTC CSASDAGGIHNEQFF
- - TRBJ1-1 TRBV19 TGTGCCAGTAGGGACAGCGACAACACTGAAGCTTTCTTT CASRDSDNTEAFF
- TRBD2 TRBJ2-1 TRBV28 TGTGCCACCTTCGGACAGGTGGTAGCGGGAGGGAATGGTGTTACCTACAGTGAGCAGTTCTTC CATFGQVVAGGNGVTYSEQFF
- - TRBJ2-6 TRBV14 TGTGCCAGCAGCCGCCGAATCCCGGACAGCTCTGGGGCCAACGTCCTGACTTTC CASSRRIPDSSGANVLTF
many - TRBJ1-1 TRBV6-2/TRBV6-3 TGTGCCAGCAACCGGGTCGGATACACTGAAGCTTTCTTT CASNRVGYTEAFF
many - TRBJ1-1 TRBV5-1 TGCGCCAGCAGATCTCCGCGAGGGGCCCCTCCTGAAGCTTTCTTT CASRSPRGAPPEAFF
many - TRBJ2-1 TRBV7-6 TGTGCCAGCAGCTCCCGGGGGGAGCAGTTCTTC CASSSRGEQFF
- - TRBJ1-2 TRBV20-1 TGCAGTGCTAGTGAGGGGACGGGGGACTATGGCTACACCTTC CSASEGTGDYGYTF
- - TRBJ2-5 TRBV7-2 TGTGCCAGCAGCTTACTTGGACAAATACAAGAGACCCAGTACTTC CASSLLGQIQETQYF
many TRBD2 TRBJ2-1 TRBV7-9 TGTGCCAGCAGACGGACTAGCGGGGCCTACAATGAGCAGTTCTTC CASRRTSGAYNEQFF
- TRBD2 TRBJ2-1 TRBV9 TGTGCCAGCAGCGTGAGCACTAGCGGTGGGAATGAGCAGTTCTTC CASSVSTSGGNEQFF
many TRBD1 TRBJ2-7 TRBV24-1 TGTGCCACCAGTGAGTCCTTCCGGGACAGAGAAAAGCAGTACTTC CATSESFRDREKQYF
- TRBD1 TRBJ1-1 TRBV29-1 TGCAGCGTTGATAACAGGGGTTCCACTGAAGCTTTCTTT CSVDNRGSTEAFF
- TRBD1 TRBJ2-1 TRBV9 TGTGCCAGCAGCACAGGGGCAGGGGACTACAATGAGCAGTTCTTC CASSTGAGDYNEQFF
many TRBD2 TRBJ2-1 TRBV7-9 TGTGCCAGCATACATAGCGGGAGGAACCATGAGCAGTTCTTC CASIHSGRNHEQFF
- - TRBJ1-5 TRBV6-6 TGTGCCAGCAGTTACTCGGGGGCAGGCAATCAGCCCCAGCATTTT CASSYSGAGNQPQHF
many - TRBJ1-1 TRBV20-1 TGCAGTGCTCTCTTGGGTGCTCGTAACACTGAAGCTTTCTTT CSALLGARNTEAFF
many - TRBJ2-3 TRBV6-2/TRBV6-3 TGTGCCAGCAGTTCTCTTTGGGGGACTAGCACAGATACGCAGTATTTT CASSSLWGTSTDTQYF
- - TRBJ2-3 TRBV10-3 TGTGCCTCCCGGGACTCTTACACAGATACGCAGTATTTT CASRDSYTDTQYF
few - TRBJ1-2 TRBV6-9 TGTGCCAGCAGTTACCAGGGACACTTCTATGGCTACACCTTC CASSYQGHFYGYTF
many TRBD1 TRBJ1-1 TRBV12-3/TRBV12-4 TGTGCCAGCAGTTTAGAGACAGGGCCTTGGGTTACTGAAGCTTTCTTT CASSLETGPWVTEAFF
- - TRBJ2-7 TRBV4-1 TGCGCCAGCAGCCAAGAAATACGAGGGGAGAGCTCCTACGAGCAGTACTTC CASSQEIRGESSYEQYF
many - TRBJ2-3 TRBV11-2 TGTGCCAGCAGCTTCTACCACAACCCTCAGGGGACAGATACGCAGTATTTT CASSFYHNPQGTDTQYF
- TRBD1 TRBJ1-1 TRBV7-9 TGTGCCAGCCACAGGGGGGTGGGGGGAAAAGTAAGGTGGACTGAAGCTTTCTTT CASHRGVGGKVRWTEAFF
many - TRBJ1-2 TRBV27 TGTGCCAGCACCGACGGGGCCCATGGCTACACCTTC CASTDGAHGYTF
many - TRBJ2-7 TRBV6-2/TRBV6-3 TGTGCCAGCAGTTACGGTAGCGGAGCCTACGAGCAGTACTTC CASSYGSGAYEQYF
- - TRBJ1-1 TRBV18 TGTGCCAGCTCACCGCGGCGCAGGGGTTCGAACACTGAAGCTTTCTTT CASSPRRRGSNTEAFF
many TRBD2 TRBJ2-1 TRBV7-9 TGTGCCAGCAATCTAGCGGGAGTCCGGAACAATGAGCAGTTCTTC CASNLAGVRNNEQFF
- TRBD2 TRBJ2-7 TRBV10-3 TGTGCCATCAGGAATGTGGGGGGGACTACCGAGCAGTACTTC CAIRNVGGTTEQYF
- TRBD2 TRBJ2-1 TRBV6-1 TGTGCCAGCAGAGAACTAGCGGGAGGTGGCTACAATGAGCAGTTCTTC CASRELAGGGYNEQFF
many - TRBJ2-5 TRBV28 TGTGCCAGCAGTTTCCCAAACCTGGGGGTCCGGGAGGAGACCCAGTACTTC CASSFPNLGVREETQYF
- - TRBJ1-2 TRBV6-1 TGTGCCATCCAGACCCGGGACCCTTGGGGCTACACCTTC CAIQTRDPWGYTF
few - TRBJ2-1 TRBV7-3 TGTGCCAGCAGCTTAATGGAGGGGAATGAGCAGTTCTTC CASSLMEGNEQFF
- - TRBJ2-6 TRBV6-1 TGTGCCAGCGGGGGGCCCCGGGACCCTGGGGCCAACGTCCTGACTTTC CASGGPRDPGANVLTF
- TRBD1 TRBJ2-2 TRBV20-1 TGCAGTGCTAGAGACCGGACAGGGCGCCTGCCCCCCGGGGAGCTGTTTTTT CSARDRTGRLPPGELFF
many TRBD1 TRBJ1-4 TRBV10-3 TGTGCCATCAGTGAGGCGGGACAGGCCGCTGGCAAACTGTTTTTT CAISEAGQAAGKLFF
many - TRBJ1-1 TRBV7-2 TGTGCCAGCAGCTTGTTGGCCCACCCCGAGAACACTGAAGCTTTCTTT CASSLLAHPENTEAFF
- TRBD2 TRBJ2-7 TRBV20-1 TGCAGTGCTAGTACTAGCGGGAGTCACTACGAGCAGTACTTC CSASTSGSHYEQYF
many - TRBJ1-1 TRBV11-1 TGTGCCAGCAGCTTAGGTCCAGGGGTGAACACTGAAGCTTTCTTT CASSLGPGVNTEAFF
- - TRBJ2-1 TRBV5-6 TGTGCCAGCTTTGGGCCCGTCGACCTCTACAATGAGCAGTCCTTC CASFGPVDLYNEQSF
- - TRBJ1-2 TRBV4-1 TGCGCCAGCAGCCGCAACCAGCACAGGGATTTTCATGGCTACACCTTC CASSRNQHRDFHGYTF
- TRBD1 TRBJ1-2 TRBV6-1 TGTGCCAGCAGCGAAACCAAGACAGGGAACTATGGCTACACCTTC CASSETKTGNYGYTF
- TRBD2 TRBJ2-1 TRBV2 TGTGCCAGCATTTTGACGGGGGGAGACTACAATGAGCAGTTCTTC CASILTGGDYNEQFF
few - TRBJ1-6 TRBV20-1 TGCAGTGCTAGAGCGGAGGGAGCGGGCGGCTCCTATAATTCACCCCTCCACTTT CSARAEGAGGSYNSPLHF
few - TRBJ2-7 TRBV10-3 TGTGCCATCAGCCGACCCAGCTCCTACGAGCAGTACTTC CAISRPSSYEQYF
many - TRBJ1-1 TRBV2 TGTGCCAGCAGTGACAGGGATGGGTTGACTGAAGCTTTCTTT CASSDRDGLTEAFF